One and the same sample provided the 29 T cell receptor beta chains below, sequenced in a study of blood T cells in healthy people across ages. With a J-beta primer mix and a sample-barcoded 5' primer, a second PCR ran roughly 6 to 12 cycles. Via MiXCR, TCRdb re-called the 5' RACE reads, giving one row per CDR3 protein. Of 800,000 to 950,000 distinct CDR3 sequences listed, roughly 48% are singletons. Source material: blood. The receptors derive from a man aged 30 to 39 in good health.

This chain joins TRBV12-3 or TRBV12-4 and TRBJ2-5, with D tentatively TRBD1 (5 bases). The closer fit of TRBJ2-7 to the DNA end suggests the J call may be wrong. This CDR3 spans 14 amino acids. The CDR3 here is CASSLGQGTHEQYF. As DNA, the CDR3 is TGTGCCAGCAGTCTAGGGCAGGGAACCCACGAGCAGTACTTC.

This clonotype was observed a handful of times. The chain employs TRBV20-1 and TRBJ2-5; the D is unclear. Per germline, CDR1 DFQATT and CDR2 SNEGSKA (reference sequence). This CDR3 is built from 13 residues. The V end lost 3 bases, the J end lost 4 bases, and 12 bases lay between the germline ends. The CDR3 region is CSASSTGGETQYF. Here the CDR3 DNA reads TGCAGTGCTAGCTCCACTGGTGGAGAGACCCAGTACTTC.

V usage is TRBV9 and J usage is TRBJ2-1; the D gene is possibly TRBD1 (6 bases). This CDR3 has 15 residues. CDR1 SGDLS and CDR2 YYNGEE come from the germline V gene. V was pared by 0 bases and J by 3 bases, with 10 bases between. The CDR3 nucleotides read TGTGCCAGCAGCGTAGGGGGGCAGGTCTACAATGAGCAGTTCTTC. Its protein is CASSVGGQVYNEQFF.

DNA for the CDR3: TGTGCCAGCAGTACCACCGGGTACTCTGGAAACACCATATATTTT. Its translation: CASSTTGYSGNTIYF. The V gene is TRBV6-5, the J gene TRBJ1-3; D is unclear. This CDR3 has 15 amino acids. V was trimmed by 5 bases and J by 0 bases, leaving 11 bases between them. The germline V gene encodes CDR1 MNHEY and CDR2 SVGAGI.

The V call is TRBV2, the J call TRBJ1-1; 9 bases line up with TRBD1. The trim removed 6 bases at V and 4 bases at J, leaving 6 bases unmatched. The CDR3 contains 14 residues. CDR1 and CDR2 (germline): SNHLY, FYNNEI. The CDR3 loop reads CASRVDRGLTEAFF. In DNA, the CDR3 is TGTGCCAGCAGGGTGGACAGGGGTCTCACTGAAGCTTTCTTT. Complete variable domain (other parts from reference TRBV2 and TRBJ1-1): EPEVTQTPSHQVTQMGQEVILRCVPISNHLYFYWYRQILGQKVEFLVSFYNNEISEKSEIFDDQFSVERPDGSNFTLKIRSTKLEDSAMYFCASRVDRGLTEAFFGQGTRLTVV.

The genes are TRBV20-1 and TRBJ1-1; D remains ambiguous. V lost 5 bases, J lost 5 bases, and 18 bases lay in between. The germline V gene has CDR1 DFQATT and CDR2 SNEGSKA (reference sequence). CDR3 length: 14 amino acids. This CDR3 reads CSAVKPGEETEAFF. The DNA of the CDR3 is TGCAGTGCTGTGAAGCCTGGTGAAGAAACTGAAGCTTTCTTT.

This clonotype was observed a few times. V usage is TRBV6-2 or TRBV6-3 and J usage is TRBJ2-7; the match to TRBD1 covers 9 bases. The CDR3 length is 16 residues. Germline V gene sequence: CDR1 MNHEY, CDR2 SVGEGT. With 2 bases clipped from V and 3 bases from J, the junction kept 8 bases outside the gene matches. The CDR3 loop is CASSYTSRQGDYEQYF. In nucleotides, the CDR3 is TGTGCCAGCAGTTACACCTCTCGACAGGGGGACTACGAGCAGTACTTC.

The chain has TRBV4-2 and TRBJ2-5; tentatively, D is TRBD1 or TRBD2 (5 bases each). Germline V gene lookup returns CDR1 LGHNA and CDR2 YNFKEQ. Between the trimmed V and J ends, which lost 1 base and 1 base, there was a span of 10 bases. CDR3 length: 15 residues. In DNA form, the CDR3 reads TGTGCCAGCAGCCAAGGTGGGGGAACCCAAGAGACCCAGTACTTC. Translating it yields CASSQGGGTQETQYF.

This chain links TRBV5-1 with TRBJ2-1; unclear D gene. Per germline, CDR1 SGHRS and CDR2 YFSETQ. V gave up 3 bases and J gave up 5 bases, with 12 bases separating them. The CDR3 is 14 amino acids. CDR3 DNA: TGCGCCAGCAGCTCGGGCCGGCAGAACAATGAGCAGTTCTTC. Encoded protein: CASSSGRQNNEQFF.

This CDR3 reads CASSLNEGGRYGYTF. In DNA form, the CDR3 reads TGTGCCAGCAGCCTTAATGAGGGAGGTCGATATGGCTACACCTTC. The genes are TRBV3-1 and TRBJ1-2; no definite D call. Trimming left V 4 bases short and J 5 bases short, with 17 bases between. The CDR3 has 15 amino acids. From germline, CDR1 is LGHDT and CDR2 YNNKEL (reference sequence).

The chain employs TRBV3-1 and TRBJ2-1; TRBD2 matches 13 bases. The CDR3 is 16 amino acids. V lost 4 bases and J lost 7; bases outside the gene matches: 7. Germline V gene lookup returns CDR1 LGHDT and CDR2 YNNKEL (reference sequence). Here the CDR3 DNA reads TGTGCCAGCAGCCGCCCCGGGACTAGCGGGATTAATGAGCAGTTCTTC. Its protein is CASSRPGTSGINEQFF.

The V call is TRBV7-2, the J call TRBJ1-2, with D maybe TRBD1 (5 bases). Germline V CDR1 and CDR2: SGHTA, FQGNSA. V shed 1 base and J shed 4 bases, with 13 bases lying between them. This CDR3 region has 15 residues. CDR3 loop: CTSSLGVRQLYGYTF. In nucleotides, the CDR3 is TGTACCAGCAGCTTAGGCGTTAGACAGCTCTATGGCTACACCTTC.

The chain couples TRBV12-3 or TRBV12-4 to TRBJ1-5; no reliable D call. V dropped 4 bases and J dropped 2 bases, with 9 bases sitting between them. This CDR3 is 14 amino acids long. The CDR3: CASSSVGGNQPQHF. The CDR3 DNA sequence: TGTGCCAGCAGTTCCGTCGGGGGCAATCAGCCCCAGCATTTT.

The chain carries TRBV2 and TRBJ2-5; maybe TRBD2 (6 bases). This CDR3 contains 16 residues. Deletions cut 4 bases from V and 3 bases from J, with 18 bases between. Germline V gene sequence: CDR1 SNHLY, CDR2 FYNNEI. The CDR3 region has the DNA TGTGCCAGCAGTGTACAGCTAGCGCAGCTAGAAGAGACCCAGTACTTC. Protein sequence: CASSVQLAQLEETQYF.

This clonotype was counted a few times. The chain joins TRBV7-9 to TRBJ2-5; D is unclear. Trimming left V 6 bases short and J 6 bases short, with 14 bases between. Germline V gene data show CDR1 as SEHNR and CDR2 as FQNEAQ (reference sequence). This CDR3 has 13 amino acids. CDR3 amino acids: CASSLDVLKTQYF. CDR3 DNA sequence: TGTGCCAGCAGTCTAGATGTCCTAAAGACCCAGTACTTC.

This clonotype came up a few times. V gene TRBV3-1 combines with J gene TRBJ2-4, with TRBD1 as a possible D gene (6 bases). This CDR3 has 15 amino acids. Per the germline V gene, CDR1 is LGHDT and CDR2 is YNNKEL (reference sequence). Trimming cost V 4 bases and J 6 bases, with 16 bases left between them. CDR3 nucleotide sequence: TGTGCCAGCAGCCCCTTCAACAGGGCAAGAAACATTCAGTACTTC. The encoded protein is CASSPFNRARNIQYF.

A few counts support this clonotype. The J gene is TRBJ1-4, the V gene TRBV6-1, with no clear D. Looked up from germline, CDR1 is MNHNS and CDR2 is SASEGT. Trimming removed 1 base at V and 14 bases at J, with 14 bases between. The CDR3 is made up of 13 amino acids. CDR3: CASSEEVAAGLFF. For the CDR3, the DNA is TGTGCCAGCAGTGAAGAGGTAGCCGCGGGCCTGTTTTTT.

This chain connects TRBV4-2 to TRBJ1-4; D gene unclear. The V gene's germline CDR1 is LGHNA and CDR2 YNFKEQ. This CDR3 contains 13 residues. V lost 3 bases to trimming and J lost 7 bases, with 9 bases between them. Written as DNA, the CDR3 is TGTGCCAGCAGCCAGGACCCGTTTGAAAAACTGTTTTTT. Its translation: CASSQDPFEKLFF.

This clonotype was detected only once. The gene calls are TRBV5-1 and TRBJ2-7; 8 bases map to TRBD2. Germline V gives CDR1 SGHRS, CDR2 YFSETQ. J gave up 7 bases and V 4 bases, and 19 bases lay outside the gene matches. The CDR3 runs to 17 residues. CDR3: CASSAPPGRSGGDEQYF. CDR3 nucleotide sequence: TGCGCCAGCAGCGCTCCTCCAGGGCGGAGCGGGGGCGATGAGCAGTACTTC.

This chain links TRBV13 with TRBJ2-3, with 7 nucleotides matching TRBD1. Trimming took 8 bases from V and 0 from J; bases not matched to a gene: 14. CDR1 is PRHDT, CDR2 FYEKMQ, per germline (reference sequence). The CDR3 length is 17 residues. The CDR3 DNA reads as TGTGCCAGCTTGAGGACAGGAAAAGCCTTTAGCACAGATACGCAGTATTTT. Amino acids: CASLRTGKAFSTDTQYF.

This chain connects TRBV12-3 or TRBV12-4 to TRBJ2-5, with D perhaps matching TRBD2 (5 bases). This CDR3 has 15 amino acids. The V gene lost 6 bases and the J gene lost 2 bases, with 16 bases spanning the gap. The CDR3 is CASSRLAALQETQYF. In DNA form, the CDR3 reads TGTGCCAGCAGCCGCCTAGCCGCGCTACAAGAGACCCAGTACTTC.

This clonotype has just a few counts. CDR3 sequence reads: CASSKGTSGGAGNEQFF. The CDR3 DNA follows: TGTGCCAGCAGTAAGGGGACTAGCGGGGGGGCTGGCAATGAGCAGTTCTTC. The chain links TRBV6-2 or TRBV6-3 to TRBJ2-1, with 16 bases fitting TRBD2. The trim removed 5 bases at V and 6 bases at J, leaving 7 bases unmatched. There are 17 residues in the CDR3. The germline CDR1 and CDR2 sequences are MNHEY and SVGEGT.

A word on this clonotype: Possible read error: a much larger clone is one base away. The rearrangement links TRBV6-5 to TRBJ2-7; the D call may be TRBD1 or TRBD2 (6 bases each). The V gene lost 6 bases and the J gene lost 3 bases, with 18 bases spanning the gap. This CDR3 is built from 15 residues. From germline, CDR1 is MNHEY and CDR2 SVGAGI. In DNA, the CDR3 is TGTGCCAGCAGATGGGGACGGGGGCCCCTCTACGAGCAGTACTTC. It codes for CASRWGRGPLYEQYF.

The chain links TRBV11-3 to TRBJ2-1; D remains ambiguous. CDR1 and CDR2 (germline): SGHNT, YENEEA. CDR3 length equals 15 residues. Trimming removed 1 base from V and 0 bases from J, with 7 bases in between. The CDR3 sequence is CASSLAPTSYNEQFF. The CDR3 region has the DNA TGTGCCAGCAGCTTAGCTCCCACCTCCTACAATGAGCAGTTCTTC.

This clonotype turned up a few times. The CDR3 DNA is TGTGCCAGCAGCCCAAGGGGACAGACCTACACAGATACGCAGTATTTT. This encodes CASSPRGQTYTDTQYF. The chain recombines TRBV4-2 with TRBJ2-3, with TRBD1 matching over 7 bases. CDR3 length: 16 amino acids. Looked up from germline, CDR1 is LGHNA and CDR2 is YNFKEQ. The V and J ends lost 4 bases and 2 bases, in that order; junction bases with no gene match: 9.

The J gene is TRBJ2-3, the V gene TRBV6-2 or TRBV6-3; tentative D call: TRBD2 (7 bases). The length of the CDR3 is 17 residues. The V gene lost 0 bases and the J gene lost 3 bases, with 16 bases spanning the gap. Germline-derived CDR1 and CDR2 are MNHEY and SVGEGT. The CDR3 sequence is CASSYSVRGAVTDTQYF. CDR3 DNA: TGTGCCAGCAGTTACTCAGTTCGGGGGGCGGTAACAGATACGCAGTATTTT.

About this clonotype itself: This sequence is one base from a far larger clone and is likely a read error. The V call is TRBV7-3, the J call TRBJ1-5; D remains ambiguous. Trimming shortened V by 7 bases and J by 0 bases, and 7 bases separated the two germline ends. Germline V gene sequence: CDR1 SGHTA, CDR2 FQGTGA. The length of the CDR3 is 13 residues. The CDR3 spells CASNPDSNQPQHF. CDR3 bases: TGTGCCAGCAACCCAGATAGCAATCAGCCCCAGCATTTT.

The rearrangement joins TRBV5-1 to TRBJ2-1; TRBD1 aligns across 11 bases. With 3 bases clipped from V and 9 bases from J, the junction kept 8 bases outside the gene matches. Germline V gene sequence: CDR1 SGHRS, CDR2 YFSETQ. The CDR3 has 15 amino acids. The CDR3 nucleotides read TGCGCCAGCAGCTCAGCACCGGGACAGGGGGGTGAGCAGTTCTTC. As protein: CASSSAPGQGGEQFF.

This clonotype was seen more than once but under ten times. One end of the junction fails to match germline, which may point to a read error. This sequence joins TRBV5-1 and TRBJ2-5; 7 bases match TRBD1. The germline V gene has CDR1 SGHRS and CDR2 YFSETQ. The length of the CDR3 is 15 residues. In DNA, the CDR3 is TGTGCCAGCAGTTTAGGGGGACAGACACAAGAGACCCAGTACTTC. It yields the protein CASSLGGQTQETQYF.